This T cell receptor beta chain was captured in a study of blood T cell repertoires in COVID-19 (TCRdb year 2020). Notes on the research overall: The collaborator samples originated in the United States, Italy and Spain and spanned the acute and convalescent phases of COVID-19. Nearly every sample came with metadata listing a de-identified subject ID, COVID-19 status, age in years and sex. The repertoires were released in a freely available public database meant as a resource for research on the immune response to SARS-CoV-2. The material from the prospective study consisted of cDNA or gDNA derived from T cells, B-cell-depleted T cells, or PBMCs. The dataset comprised deeply sampled blood TCRbeta repertoires from subjects exposed to, actively infected with, or recovered from COVID-19. HLA class I and class II types, where available, came from metadata supplied by the sample provider rather than from assay-based typing. The samples were drawn from the first 160 participants of the ongoing ImmuneRACE study and from 1,254 subjects provided by 6 global collaborators.

TCRbeta CDR3 regions were amplified from genomic DNA using the immunoSEQ Assay, a bias-controlled multiplex PCR. The authors processed their data as follows. Within the assay, amplification of reference gene primers was used to estimate how many nucleated cells each sample contained. To quantify the absolute abundance of each unique TCRbeta CDR3 rearrangement, sequence reads were collapsed and filtered. For each sample, productive Simpson clonality was calculated as the square root of Simpson's diversity index over productive rearrangements. TCRdb took over this immuneACCESS table, retaining in-frame rearrangements with V and J assigned. Such tables are incomplete; in checked studies, under half of the missing clones stem from an unresolved V gene, and the remainder is unexplained. D and trimming were read from the DNA, whereas the V and J calls and clone size are those reported in that table. The sample profile shows some 320,000 clones; around 92% of them were found once. Roughly 2.9% of the sample is in the top ten clones.

The research as a whole found: How much clinical and demographic metadata was included differed by source and by participant, and the metadata was provided uncurated.

This clone was seen a single time. Its binding antigen is unknown. Base qualities are not provided; no much larger clone lies one nucleotide away. From the cysteine up to the phenylalanine, the CDR3 has a length of 16 residues. The DNA shown is the 48-base CDR3, in frame from base 1. V is shortened by 5 bases, J by 4 bases, and the region joining them spans 18 bases. The germline V gene (reference sequence) gives CDR1 as SEHNR and CDR2 as FQNEAQ. Participants in the prospective study were aged about 18 to 90 years, lived in 20 to 30 United States geographic areas, and enrolled through a virtual design. In the prospective study, participants were assigned to cohorts based on the clinical history participants reported in a screening survey and a study questionnaire. A participant counted as exposed if, within 2 weeks of entering the study, that participant had been in contact with someone who had a PCR-confirmed or clinician-diagnosed COVID-19 case. In the prospective study, mobile phlebotomists collected whole blood, serum and a nasopharyngeal or oropharyngeal swab from each participant. Participants in the prospective study had the option to provide additional blood draws and questionnaires over a 2-month period. Before DNA extraction, blood samples from the prospective study were shipped at room temperature or frozen.

The chain employs TRBV7-9 and TRBJ1-3; perhaps TRBD1 is the D gene, with 6 bases matching. This clonotype was obtained from a woman in her fifties or sixties who had been exposed to COVID-19. Material for sequencing was PBMCs or T cells enriched from blood (not recorded which). The DNA reads TGTGCCAGCAGCCCCTTTGGCGGACAGCAAGGAAACACCATATATTTT. The encoded protein is CASSPFGGQQGNTIYF.